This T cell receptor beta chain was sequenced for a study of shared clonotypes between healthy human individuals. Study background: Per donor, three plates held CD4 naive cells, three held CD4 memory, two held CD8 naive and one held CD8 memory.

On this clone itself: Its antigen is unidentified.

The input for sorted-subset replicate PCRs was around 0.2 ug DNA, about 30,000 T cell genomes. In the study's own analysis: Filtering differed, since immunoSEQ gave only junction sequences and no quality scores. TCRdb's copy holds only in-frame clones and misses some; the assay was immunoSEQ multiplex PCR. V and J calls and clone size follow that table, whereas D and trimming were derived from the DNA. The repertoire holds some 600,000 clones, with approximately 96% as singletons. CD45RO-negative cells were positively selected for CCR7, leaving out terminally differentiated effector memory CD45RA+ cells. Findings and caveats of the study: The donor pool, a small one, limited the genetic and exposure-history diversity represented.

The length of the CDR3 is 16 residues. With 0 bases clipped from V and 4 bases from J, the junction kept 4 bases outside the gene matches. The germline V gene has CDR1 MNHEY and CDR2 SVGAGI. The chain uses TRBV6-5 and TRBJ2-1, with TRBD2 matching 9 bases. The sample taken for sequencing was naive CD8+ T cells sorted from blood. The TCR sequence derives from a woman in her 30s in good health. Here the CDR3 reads CASSYSSSGSYNEQFF. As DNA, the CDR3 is TGTGCCAGCAGTTACTCGAGTAGCGGGAGTTACAATGAGCAGTTCTTC.